Following are 12 T cell receptor beta chains from one sample sequenced in a study of identical twins. TCRdb reanalysed the 5' RACE reads using MiXCR and keeps one entry per CDR3 protein. The data show 600,000 to 700,000 distinct CDR3 sequences, 21% seen once. The same sample was also studied in work on T cells expressing NK-cell markers.

Sequences were obtained from PBMCs. All receptors derive from a woman between 18 and 29 years old in good health.

The chain employs TRBV5-5 and TRBJ2-7; D not resolved. V was trimmed by 0 bases and J by 6 bases, leaving 10 bases between them. CDR1 and CDR2 (germline): SGHKS, YYEKEE (reference sequence). The CDR3 loop spans 13 amino acids. The CDR3 protein is CASSLGLPSEQYF. CDR3 nucleotide sequence: TGTGCCAGCAGCTTGGGACTCCCCTCCGAGCAGTACTTC. The full variable domain, in which reference TRBV5-5 and TRBJ2-7 provide the parts outside the CDR3, is DAGVTQSPTHLIKTRGQQVTLRCSPISGHKSVSWYQQVLGQGPQFIFQYYEKEERGRGNFPDRFSARQFPNYSSELNVNALLLGDSALYLCASSLGLPSEQYFGPGTRLTVT.

This clonotype was observed a few times. V gene TRBV12-3 or TRBV12-4 combines with J gene TRBJ2-5, with 14 bases matching TRBD2. V lost 6 bases, J lost 1 base, and 4 bases stayed unmatched. The length of the CDR3 is 16 residues. The CDR3 spells CASSRTSGGSQETQYF. The CDR3 DNA reads as TGTGCCAGCAGCCGGACTAGCGGGGGGTCCCAAGAGACCCAGTACTTC.

Only a few counts were recorded for this clonotype. The rearrangement links TRBV12-3 or TRBV12-4 to TRBJ1-1; TRBD1 is a possible D gene (6 bases). This CDR3 has 15 amino acids. V lost 6 bases and J lost 4, with 18 bases in between. CDR3 amino acids: CASRPEQGKSTEAFF. The CDR3 DNA sequence: TGTGCCAGCAGGCCAGAACAGGGAAAGAGCACTGAAGCTTTCTTT.

This clonotype has a handful of counts. V is TRBV29-1 and J is TRBJ2-1; D gene ambiguous. There are 13 residues in the CDR3. Germline values: CDR1 SQVTM, CDR2 ANQGSEA. Trimming took off 8 bases at V and 5 bases at J, with 16 bases between the two ends. CDR3 in DNA: TGCAGCCCTCTCGGGCTAGAGGACAATGAGCAGTTCTTC. It translates to CSPLGLEDNEQFF.

This clonotype was detected ten times or more. This rearrangement joins TRBV18 to TRBJ1-2; 7 bases line up with TRBD1. V lost 6 bases to trimming and J lost 9 bases; unmatched junction nucleotides: 13. Germline V gene lookup returns CDR1 KGHSH and CDR2 LQKENI. The CDR3 extends over 14 amino acids. The CDR3 reads CASSRQGGAESYTF. The DNA for the CDR3 is TGTGCCAGCTCCCGGCAGGGGGGCGCCGAGAGCTACACCTTC.

The chain employs TRBV29-1 and TRBJ1-1; TRBD1 matches at 9 bases. V was pared by 6 bases and J by 4 bases, with 6 bases of the junction left unmatched. The CDR3 runs to 13 residues. Germline V gives CDR1 SQVTM, CDR2 ANQGSEA. CDR3 protein: CSVGQGEVTEAFF. Here the CDR3 DNA reads TGCAGCGTGGGACAGGGCGAGGTCACTGAAGCTTTCTTT.

The chain employs TRBV6-1 and TRBJ2-7, with 7 bases aligning to TRBD1. The CDR3 sequence is 13 residues long. J was trimmed by 5 bases and V by 5 bases; bases with no gene match: 6. Germline V gene sequence: CDR1 MNHNS, CDR2 SASEGT. The CDR3 here is CASSRTGRDEQYF. As DNA, the CDR3 is TGTGCCAGCAGTAGGACAGGTCGGGACGAGCAGTACTTC.

This clonotype has at least ten counts. This sequence joins TRBV10-3 and TRBJ2-3; D possibly corresponds to TRBD1 (5 bases). Trimming left V 4 bases short and J 6 bases short, with 11 bases between. Per the germline V gene, CDR1 is ENHRY and CDR2 is SYGVKD. The CDR3 runs 13 residues. CDR3 nucleotide sequence: TGTGCCATCAGTGGGGAACCAGGGGATACGCAGTATTTT. Translated: CAISGEPGDTQYF.

This clonotype was seen just once. V and J are TRBV5-1 and TRBJ2-7, with 10 bases matching TRBD1. Losses at the gene ends were 1 base for V and 3 bases for J; bases not matched to a gene: 4. The CDR3 runs 15 residues. Per the germline V gene, CDR1 is SGHRS and CDR2 is YFSETQ. The CDR3 reads CASSLWGQGNYEQYF. The CDR3, as DNA: TGCGCCAGCAGCTTGTGGGGACAGGGGAACTACGAGCAGTACTTC.

This clonotype appeared a few times. The rearrangement joins TRBV20-1 to TRBJ2-4; tentative D call: TRBD1 (6 bases). V was pared by 5 bases and J by 2 bases, with 16 bases between. There are 15 residues in the CDR3. Per the germline V gene, CDR1 is DFQATT and CDR2 is SNEGSKA (reference sequence). CDR3 region: CSARQGMGTKNIQYF. DNA for the CDR3: TGCAGTGCTCGCCAGGGGATGGGGACCAAAAACATTCAGTACTTC.

This clonotype was counted many times. V gene TRBV6-1 combines with J gene TRBJ2-7; D is ambiguous. The CDR3 has 13 amino acids. Per germline, CDR1 MNHNS and CDR2 SASEGT. V lost 4 bases to trimming and J lost 4 bases, with 11 bases between them. CDR3 nucleotides: TGTGCCAGCAGTGTTATAGCCGGGTACGAGCAGTACTTC. This sequence encodes CASSVIAGYEQYF.

The J gene is TRBJ2-3, the V gene TRBV9, with TRBD1 matching 7 bases. Germline lookup yields CDR1 SGDLS and CDR2 YYNGEE. The CDR3 extends over 14 amino acids. The V and J ends lost 3 bases and 3 bases, in that order; junction bases with no gene match: 4. The CDR3: CASSARQGTDTQYF. The CDR3 nucleotides are TGTGCCAGCAGCGCCCGACAGGGTACAGATACGCAGTATTTT. The complete variable domain, with remaining parts taken from reference TRBV9 and TRBJ2-3, reads DSGVTQTPKHLITATGQRVTLRCSPRSGDLSVYWYQQSLDQGLQFLIQYYNGEERAKGNILERFSAQQFPDLHSELNLSSLELGDSALYFCASSARQGTDTQYFGPGTRLTVL.